Included here is one T cell receptor beta chain sequence, with context. The antigen is not known. Regarding time point: blood 2 weeks post-SBRT. Treatment described: 15 Gy SBRT to primary tumor, nephrectomy 4 weeks later. Serial blood draws occurred at baseline and 2 and 4 weeks post-SBRT. The record originates from a study of radiation and T cells in renal cell carcinoma. Overall study context: Nephrectomy followed 15 Gy stereotactic body radiation by 4 weeks.

General study points: Top tumor clonotypes rose in blood 2 weeks post-radiation, then contracted.

V shed 7 bases and J 1 base; nucleotides not matched to a gene: 1. This CDR3 has 13 amino acids. CDR1 is LNHDA, CDR2 SQIVND, per germline (reference sequence). Generated by immunoSEQ multiplex PCR, the TCRdb table keeps only in-frame clones and is missing some. This sample has just over 150,000 clones, with about 91% found just once. V and J are TRBV19 and TRBJ2-1; 7 nucleotides line up with TRBD1. This specimen consisted of blood, obtained from a patient whose treatment included radiotherapy and nephrectomy. This TCR derives from a woman aged 45-65 years with renal cell carcinoma. The CDR3 DNA reads as TGTGCCAGTAAACAGGGGTCCTACAATGAGCAGTTCTTC. It specifies CASKQGSYNEQFF.